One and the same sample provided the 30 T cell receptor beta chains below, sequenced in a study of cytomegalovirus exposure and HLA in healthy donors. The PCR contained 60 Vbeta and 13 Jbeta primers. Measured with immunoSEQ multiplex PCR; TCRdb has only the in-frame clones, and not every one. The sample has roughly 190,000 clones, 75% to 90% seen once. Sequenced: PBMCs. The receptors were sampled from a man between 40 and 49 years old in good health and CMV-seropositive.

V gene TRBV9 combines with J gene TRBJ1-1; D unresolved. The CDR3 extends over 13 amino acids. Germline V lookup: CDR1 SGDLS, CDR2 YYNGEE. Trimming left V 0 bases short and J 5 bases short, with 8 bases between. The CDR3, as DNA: TGTGCCAGCAGCGTAGGAGTCGAGACTGAAGCTTTCTTT. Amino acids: CASSVGVETEAFF.

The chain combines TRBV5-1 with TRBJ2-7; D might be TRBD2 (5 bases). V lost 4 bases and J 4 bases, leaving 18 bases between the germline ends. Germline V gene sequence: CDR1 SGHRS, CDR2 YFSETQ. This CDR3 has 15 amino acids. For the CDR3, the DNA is TGCGCCAGCAGCCCATCAACCGGGATCCCTTACGAGCAGTACTTC. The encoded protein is CASSPSTGIPYEQYF. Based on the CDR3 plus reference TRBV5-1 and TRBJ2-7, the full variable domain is KAGVTQTPRYLIKTRGQQVTLSCSPISGHRSVSWYQQTPGQGLQFLFEYFSETQRNKGNFPGRFSGRQFSNSRSEMNVSTLELGDSALYLCASSPSTGIPYEQYFGPGTRLTVT.

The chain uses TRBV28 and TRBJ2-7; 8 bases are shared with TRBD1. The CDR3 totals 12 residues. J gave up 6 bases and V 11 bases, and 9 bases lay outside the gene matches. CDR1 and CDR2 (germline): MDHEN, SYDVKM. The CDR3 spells CAAETGDFEQYF. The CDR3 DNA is TGTGCCGCCGAGACAGGGGATTTCGAGCAGTACTTC.

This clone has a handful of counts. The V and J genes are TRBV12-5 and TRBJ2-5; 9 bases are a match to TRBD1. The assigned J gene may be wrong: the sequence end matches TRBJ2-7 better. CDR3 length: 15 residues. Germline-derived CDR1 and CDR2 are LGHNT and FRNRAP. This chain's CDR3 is CASGPPTGGYYEQYF. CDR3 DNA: TGTGCTAGTGGCCCGCCGACAGGGGGTTACTACGAGCAGTACTTC.

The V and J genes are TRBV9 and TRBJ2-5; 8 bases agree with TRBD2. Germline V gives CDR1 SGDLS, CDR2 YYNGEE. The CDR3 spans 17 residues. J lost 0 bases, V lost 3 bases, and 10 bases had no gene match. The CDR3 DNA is TGTGCCAGCAGCGCAGCCTCTAGCGGGTGGTACCAAGAGACCCAGTACTTC. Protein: CASSAASSGWYQETQYF.

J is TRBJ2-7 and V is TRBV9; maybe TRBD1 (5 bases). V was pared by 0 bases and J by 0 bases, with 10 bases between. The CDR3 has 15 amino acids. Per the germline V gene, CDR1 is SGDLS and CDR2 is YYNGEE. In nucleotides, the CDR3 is TGTGCCAGCAGCGTAGAGGACACTTTCTCCTACGAGCAGTACTTC. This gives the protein CASSVEDTFSYEQYF. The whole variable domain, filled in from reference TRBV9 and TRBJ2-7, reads DSGVTQTPKHLITATGQRVTLRCSPRSGDLSVYWYQQSLDQGLQFLIQYYNGEERAKGNILERFSAQQFPDLHSELNLSSLELGDSALYFCASSVEDTFSYEQYFGPGTRLTVT.

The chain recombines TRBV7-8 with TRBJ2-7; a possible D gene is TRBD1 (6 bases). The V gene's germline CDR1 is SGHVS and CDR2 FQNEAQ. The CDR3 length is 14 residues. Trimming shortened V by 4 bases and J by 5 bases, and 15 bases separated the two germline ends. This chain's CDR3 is CASSSTGNRDEQYF. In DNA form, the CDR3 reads TGTGCCAGCAGCTCAACAGGGAACCGGGACGAGCAGTACTTC.

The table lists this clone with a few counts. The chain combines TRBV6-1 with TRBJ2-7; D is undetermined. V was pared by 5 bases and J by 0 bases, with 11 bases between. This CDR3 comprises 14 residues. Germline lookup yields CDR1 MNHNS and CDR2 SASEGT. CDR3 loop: CASSPRVSSYEQYF. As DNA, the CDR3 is TGTGCCAGCAGTCCCCGGGTCAGCTCCTACGAGCAGTACTTC.

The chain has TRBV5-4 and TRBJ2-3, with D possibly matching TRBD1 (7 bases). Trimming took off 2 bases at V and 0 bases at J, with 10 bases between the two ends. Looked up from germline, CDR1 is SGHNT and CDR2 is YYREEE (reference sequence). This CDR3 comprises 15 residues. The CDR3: CASSFPGGSTDTQYF. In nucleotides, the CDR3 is TGTGCCAGCAGCTTTCCAGGGGGGAGCACAGATACGCAGTATTTT.

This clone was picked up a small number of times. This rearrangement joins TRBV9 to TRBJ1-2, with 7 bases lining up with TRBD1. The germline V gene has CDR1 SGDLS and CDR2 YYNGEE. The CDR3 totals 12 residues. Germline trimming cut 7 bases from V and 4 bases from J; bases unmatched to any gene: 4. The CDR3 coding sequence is TGTGCCAGCTTCGACAGGGCCTATGGCTACACCTTC. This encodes CASFDRAYGYTF.

Here the CDR3 reads CASSHGRGAYEQYF. The CDR3 DNA follows: TGCGCCAGCAGCCATGGGAGGGGGGCCTACGAGCAGTACTTC. The rearrangement links TRBV4-3 to TRBJ2-7; possible D gene TRBD2, 7 bases. The V gene lost 3 bases and the J gene lost 2 bases, with 11 bases spanning the gap. In germline, CDR1 is LGHNA, CDR2 YSLEER. The CDR3 extends over 14 amino acids.

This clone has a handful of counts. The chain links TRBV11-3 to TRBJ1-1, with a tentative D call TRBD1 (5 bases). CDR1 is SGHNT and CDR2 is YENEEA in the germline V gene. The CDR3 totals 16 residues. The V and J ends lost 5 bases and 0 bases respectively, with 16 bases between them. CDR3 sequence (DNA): TGTGCCAGCAGCCCCACAGGTTTTAGAATGAACACTGAAGCTTTCTTT. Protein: CASSPTGFRMNTEAFF.

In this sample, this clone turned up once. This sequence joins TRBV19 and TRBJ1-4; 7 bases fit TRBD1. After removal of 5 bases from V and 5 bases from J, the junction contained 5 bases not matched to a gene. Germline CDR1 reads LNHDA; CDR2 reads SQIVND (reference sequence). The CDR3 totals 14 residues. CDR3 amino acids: CASSQRTGNEKLFF. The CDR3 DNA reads TGTGCCAGTAGTCAAAGGACAGGCAATGAAAAACTGTTTTTT.

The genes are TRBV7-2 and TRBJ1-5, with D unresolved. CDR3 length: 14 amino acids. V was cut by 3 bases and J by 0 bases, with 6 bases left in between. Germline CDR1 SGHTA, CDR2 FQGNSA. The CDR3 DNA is TGTGCCAGCAGCTTTAGTGGTAGCAATCAGCCCCAGCATTTT. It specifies CASSFSGSNQPQHF.

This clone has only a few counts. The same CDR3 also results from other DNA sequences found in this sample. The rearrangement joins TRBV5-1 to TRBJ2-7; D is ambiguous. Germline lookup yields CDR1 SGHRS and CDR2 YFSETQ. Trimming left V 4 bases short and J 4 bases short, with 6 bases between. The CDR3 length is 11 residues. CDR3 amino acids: CASSPGYEQYF. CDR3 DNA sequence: TGCGCCAGCAGCCCAGGATACGAGCAGTACTTC.

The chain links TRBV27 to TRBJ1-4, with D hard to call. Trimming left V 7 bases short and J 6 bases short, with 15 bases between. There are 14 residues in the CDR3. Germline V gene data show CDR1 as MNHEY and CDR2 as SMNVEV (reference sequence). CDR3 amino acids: CASTGGLGDEKLFF. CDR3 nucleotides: TGTGCCAGCACGGGAGGCCTAGGCGATGAAAAACTGTTTTTT.

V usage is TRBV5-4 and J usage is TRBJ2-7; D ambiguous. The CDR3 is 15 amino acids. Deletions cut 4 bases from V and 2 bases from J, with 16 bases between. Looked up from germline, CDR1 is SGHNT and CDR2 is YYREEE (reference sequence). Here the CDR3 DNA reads TGTGCCAGCAGCCCCGCTGGCTCCCACACCTACGAGCAGTACTTC. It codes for CASSPAGSHTYEQYF. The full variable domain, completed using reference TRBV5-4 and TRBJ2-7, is ETGVTQSPTHLIKTRGQQVTLRCSSQSGHNTVSWYQQALGQGPQFIFQYYREEENGRGNFPPRFSGLQFPNYSSELNVNALELDDSALYLCASSPAGSHTYEQYFGPGTRLTVT.

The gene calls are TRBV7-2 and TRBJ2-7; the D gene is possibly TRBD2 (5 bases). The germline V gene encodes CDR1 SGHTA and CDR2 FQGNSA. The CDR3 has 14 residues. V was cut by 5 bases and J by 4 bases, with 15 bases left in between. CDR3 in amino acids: CASSATGSLYEQYF. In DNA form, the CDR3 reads TGTGCCAGCAGCGCGACTGGGAGCCTATACGAGCAGTACTTC.

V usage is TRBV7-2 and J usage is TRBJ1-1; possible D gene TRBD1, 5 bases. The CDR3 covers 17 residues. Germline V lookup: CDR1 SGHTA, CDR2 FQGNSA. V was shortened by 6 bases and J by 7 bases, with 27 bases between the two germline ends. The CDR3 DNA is TGTGCCAGCAGGACTCCCCGCGCAGGGATTCCGGTTAATGAAGCTTTCTTT. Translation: CASRTPRAGIPVNEAFF.

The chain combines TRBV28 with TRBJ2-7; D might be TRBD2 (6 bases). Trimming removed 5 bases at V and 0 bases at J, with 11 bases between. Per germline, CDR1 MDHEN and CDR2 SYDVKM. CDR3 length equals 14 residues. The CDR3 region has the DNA TGTGCCAGCAGTCAGGCGGGGACCTCCTACGAGCAGTACTTC. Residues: CASSQAGTSYEQYF.

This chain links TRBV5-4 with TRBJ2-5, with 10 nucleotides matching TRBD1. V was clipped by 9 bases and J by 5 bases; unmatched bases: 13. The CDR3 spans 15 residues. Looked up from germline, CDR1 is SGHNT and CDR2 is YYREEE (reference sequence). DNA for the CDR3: TGTGCCATCCAACCGGGACAGGGGAGGGTGGAGACCCAGTACTTC. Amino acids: CAIQPGQGRVETQYF.

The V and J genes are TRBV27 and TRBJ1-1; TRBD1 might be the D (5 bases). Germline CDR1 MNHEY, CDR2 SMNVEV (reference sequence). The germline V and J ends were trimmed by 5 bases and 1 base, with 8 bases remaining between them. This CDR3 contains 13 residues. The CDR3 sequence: CASSDRPNTEAFF. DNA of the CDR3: TGTGCCAGCAGTGACAGACCGAACACTGAAGCTTTCTTT.

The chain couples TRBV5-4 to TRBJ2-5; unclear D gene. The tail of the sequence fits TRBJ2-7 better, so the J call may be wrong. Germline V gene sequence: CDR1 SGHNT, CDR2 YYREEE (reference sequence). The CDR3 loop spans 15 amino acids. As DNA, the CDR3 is TGTGCCAGCAGCCTCGCGCCGCCTCCCTCCTACGAGCAGTACTTC. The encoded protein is CASSLAPPPSYEQYF.

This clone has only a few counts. The CDR3 loop is CAWSVQGQSNEKLFF. CDR3 in DNA: TGTGCCTGGAGTGTACAGGGGCAGTCTAATGAAAAACTGTTTTTT. The rearrangement joins TRBV30 to TRBJ1-4, with 7 nucleotides matching TRBD1. V shed 0 bases and J 3 bases; nucleotides not matched to a gene: 4. The CDR3 has 15 amino acids. Germline V gene lookup returns CDR1 GTSNPN and CDR2 SVGIG (reference sequence).

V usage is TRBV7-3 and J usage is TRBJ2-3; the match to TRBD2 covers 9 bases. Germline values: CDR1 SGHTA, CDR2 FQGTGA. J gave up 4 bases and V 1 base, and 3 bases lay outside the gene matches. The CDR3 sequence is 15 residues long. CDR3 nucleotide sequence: TGTGCCAGCAGCTTAAAAAGCGGGGGGCCAGATACGCAGTATTTT. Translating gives CASSLKSGGPDTQYF.

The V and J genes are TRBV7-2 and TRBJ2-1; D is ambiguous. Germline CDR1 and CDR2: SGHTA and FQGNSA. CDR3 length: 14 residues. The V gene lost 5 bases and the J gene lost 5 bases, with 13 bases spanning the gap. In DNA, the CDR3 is TGTGCCAGCAGCCTCCGCCAGATTCACAATGAGCAGTTCTTC. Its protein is CASSLRQIHNEQFF.

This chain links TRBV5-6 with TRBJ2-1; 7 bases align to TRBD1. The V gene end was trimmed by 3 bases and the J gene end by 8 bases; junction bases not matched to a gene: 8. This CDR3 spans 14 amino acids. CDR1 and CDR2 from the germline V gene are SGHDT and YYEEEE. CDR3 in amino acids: CASSWAGGSYEQFF. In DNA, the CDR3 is TGTGCCAGCAGCTGGGCAGGGGGATCTTATGAGCAGTTCTTC.

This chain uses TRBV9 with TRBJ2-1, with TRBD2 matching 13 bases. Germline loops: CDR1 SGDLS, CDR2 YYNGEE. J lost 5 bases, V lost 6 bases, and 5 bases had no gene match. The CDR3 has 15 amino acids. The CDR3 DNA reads TGTGCCAGCAACAGAGGGACTAGCGGGAACAATGAGCAGTTCTTC. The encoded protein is CASNRGTSGNNEQFF.

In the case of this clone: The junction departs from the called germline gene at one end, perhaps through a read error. In nucleotides, the CDR3 is TGTGCCACCAGCAGAGAAAAACAGGGGGCGAGAAATTCACTCCTCCACTTT. Protein product: CATSREKQGARNSLLHF. V usage is TRBV15 and J usage is TRBJ1-6, with TRBD1 identical over 9 bases. The CDR3 sequence is 17 residues long. Germline V gives CDR1 LNHNV, CDR2 YYDKDF (reference sequence).

The CDR3 bases are TGCGCCAGCAGCCAAGATTGGGGAAGCAGGGATTCACCCCTCCACTTT. It translates to CASSQDWGSRDSPLHF. V usage is TRBV4-3 and J usage is TRBJ1-6; tentative D call: TRBD1 (5 bases). The germline gives CDR1 LGHNA, CDR2 YSLEER. This CDR3 comprises 16 residues. V was trimmed by 0 bases and J by 8 bases, leaving 14 bases between them.